This TCR beta chain comes out of a study of cytomegalovirus exposure and HLA in healthy donors. The PCR made use of 60 Vbeta and 13 Jbeta primers. The data were produced by immunoSEQ multiplex PCR, yet TCRdb's version contains in-frame clones alone and is incomplete. The sample spans some 140,000 clones; the ten largest clones claim roughly 1.5%. The V end was cut by 4 bases, the J end by 7 bases, with 13 bases between. The germline V gene has CDR1 SGHTA and CDR2 FQGTGA. The CDR3 sequence is 14 residues long. Donors were ostensibly healthy at sampling, although undocumented immune exposures were probable.

The TCR was taken from a woman between 40 and 55 years old in good health and CMV-seronegative. The rearrangement links TRBV7-3 to TRBJ2-2, with D uncertain. Sequences were obtained from PBMCs. Here the CDR3 reads CASSSVVSGGELFF. CDR3 sequence (DNA): TGTGCCAGCAGCTCCGTTGTTTCCGGCGGGGAGCTGTTTTTT.